This TCR beta chain was found in a study of T cell clones after liver transplantation. Study at large: Draws occurred before transplant, before withdrawal, and after complete or failed withdrawal. General study findings and limits: Small, mixed patient groups and varying post-transplant times limit these conclusions.

TCRdb's table, derived via immunoSEQ multiplex PCR, lists solely in-frame clones and lacks some. The top ten hold roughly 27% of the sample, which has over 14,000 clones, roughly 84% seen once. This CDR3 region has 16 residues. V was pared by 4 bases and J by 2 bases, with 19 bases between. Germline V CDR1 and CDR2: SGHNT, YYREEE (reference sequence). With respect to this clone: What it recognizes is unknown.

The sequence derives from a human patient who received a liver transplant. Some T cells may be provided by the graft donor. The chain joins TRBV5-4 to TRBJ2-7; TRBD1 might be the D (6 bases). Source: CD8+ T cells from blood, taken approximately 50 months after liver transplant. Written as DNA, the CDR3 is TGTGCCAGCAGCCAAGAGCGTTCAGGGGATACCTACGAGCAGTACTTC. Translation gives CASSQERSGDTYEQYF.